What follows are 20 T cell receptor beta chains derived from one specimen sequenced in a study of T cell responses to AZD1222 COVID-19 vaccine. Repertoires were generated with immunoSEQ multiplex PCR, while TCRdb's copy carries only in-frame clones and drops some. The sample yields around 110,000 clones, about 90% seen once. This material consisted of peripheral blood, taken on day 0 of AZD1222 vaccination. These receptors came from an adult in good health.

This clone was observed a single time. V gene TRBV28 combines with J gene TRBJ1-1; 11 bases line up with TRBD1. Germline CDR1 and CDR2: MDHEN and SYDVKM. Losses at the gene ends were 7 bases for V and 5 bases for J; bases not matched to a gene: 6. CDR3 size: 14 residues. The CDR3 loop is CASKDGTGGTEAFF. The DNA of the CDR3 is TGTGCCAGCAAGGATGGGACAGGGGGGACTGAAGCTTTCTTT.

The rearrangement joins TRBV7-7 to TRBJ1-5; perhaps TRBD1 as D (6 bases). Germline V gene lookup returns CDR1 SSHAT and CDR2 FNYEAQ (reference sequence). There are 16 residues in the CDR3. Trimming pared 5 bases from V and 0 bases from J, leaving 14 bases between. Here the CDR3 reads CASSLRTVYSNQPQHF. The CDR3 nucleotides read TGTGCCAGCAGCCTACGGACAGTCTATAGCAATCAGCCCCAGCATTTT.

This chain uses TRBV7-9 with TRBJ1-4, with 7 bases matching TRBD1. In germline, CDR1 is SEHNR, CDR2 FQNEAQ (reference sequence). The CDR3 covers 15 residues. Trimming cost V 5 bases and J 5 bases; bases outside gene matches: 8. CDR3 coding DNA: TGTGCCAGCAGCCCGACAGGGCGGGTAAATGAAAAACTGTTTTTT. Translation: CASSPTGRVNEKLFF.

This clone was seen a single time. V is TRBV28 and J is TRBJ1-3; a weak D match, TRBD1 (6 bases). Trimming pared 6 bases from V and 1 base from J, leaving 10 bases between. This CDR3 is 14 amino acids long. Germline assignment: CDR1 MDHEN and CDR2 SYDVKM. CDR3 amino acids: CASRQGGSGNTIYF. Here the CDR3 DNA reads TGTGCCAGCAGGCAAGGGGGATCTGGAAACACCATATATTTT.

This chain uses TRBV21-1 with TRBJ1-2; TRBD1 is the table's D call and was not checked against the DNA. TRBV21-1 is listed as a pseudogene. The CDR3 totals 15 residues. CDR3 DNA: TGTGCCAGCAGCAAAGGGAGGACAGGGGGCTATGGCTACACCTTC. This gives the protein CASSKGRTGGYGYTF.

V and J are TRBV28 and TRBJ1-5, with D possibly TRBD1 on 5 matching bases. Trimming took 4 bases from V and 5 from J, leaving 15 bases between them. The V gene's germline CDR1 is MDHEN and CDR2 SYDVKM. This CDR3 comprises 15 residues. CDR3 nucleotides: TGTGCCAGCAGTTCCGCGGGGCTACATGATCAGCCCCAGCATTTT. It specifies CASSSAGLHDQPQHF.

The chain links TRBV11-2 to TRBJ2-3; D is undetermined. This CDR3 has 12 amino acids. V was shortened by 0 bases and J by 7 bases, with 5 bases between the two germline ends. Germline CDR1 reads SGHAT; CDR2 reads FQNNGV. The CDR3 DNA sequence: TGTGCCAGCAGCTTAGATTCGCATACGCAGTATTTT. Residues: CASSLDSHTQYF.

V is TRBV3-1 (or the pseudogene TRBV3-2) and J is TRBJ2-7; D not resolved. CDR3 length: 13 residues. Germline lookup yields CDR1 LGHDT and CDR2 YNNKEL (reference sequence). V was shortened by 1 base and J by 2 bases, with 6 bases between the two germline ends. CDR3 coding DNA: TGTGCCAGCAGCCAAGCAACAACCTACGAGCAGTACTTC. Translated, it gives CASSQATTYEQYF.

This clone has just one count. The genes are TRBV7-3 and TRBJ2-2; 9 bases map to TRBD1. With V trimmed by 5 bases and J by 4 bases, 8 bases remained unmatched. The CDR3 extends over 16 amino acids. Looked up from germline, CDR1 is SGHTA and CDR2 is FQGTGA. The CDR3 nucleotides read TGTGCCAGCAGCCTCAGTGGGACAGGGCGCACCGGGGAGCTGTTTTTT. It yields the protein CASSLSGTGRTGELFF.

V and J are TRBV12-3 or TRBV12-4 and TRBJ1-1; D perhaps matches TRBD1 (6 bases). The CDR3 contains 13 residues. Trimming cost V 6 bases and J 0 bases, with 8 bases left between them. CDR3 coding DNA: TGTGCCAGCAGGGACAGTATGAACACTGAAGCTTTCTTT. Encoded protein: CASRDSMNTEAFF.

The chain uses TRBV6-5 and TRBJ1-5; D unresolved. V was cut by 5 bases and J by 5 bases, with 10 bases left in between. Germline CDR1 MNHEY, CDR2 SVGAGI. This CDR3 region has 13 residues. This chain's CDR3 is CASSSTQDQPQHF. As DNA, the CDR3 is TGTGCCAGCAGTAGCACGCAAGATCAGCCCCAGCATTTT.

CDR3 residues: CASSFTGKNYGYTF. CDR3 DNA sequence: TGTGCCAGCAGTTTTACAGGCAAAAACTATGGCTACACCTTC. The chain employs TRBV27 and TRBJ1-2, with D possibly matching TRBD1 (5 bases). V lost 3 bases, J lost 2 bases, and 10 bases lay in between. Germline V gene data show CDR1 as MNHEY and CDR2 as SMNVEV (reference sequence). This CDR3 is 14 amino acids long.

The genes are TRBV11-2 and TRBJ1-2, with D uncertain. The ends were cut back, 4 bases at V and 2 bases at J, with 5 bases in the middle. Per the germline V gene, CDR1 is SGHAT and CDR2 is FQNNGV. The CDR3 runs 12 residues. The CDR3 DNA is TGTGCCAGCAGCTCTTCAAACTATGGCTACACCTTC. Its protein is CASSSSNYGYTF.

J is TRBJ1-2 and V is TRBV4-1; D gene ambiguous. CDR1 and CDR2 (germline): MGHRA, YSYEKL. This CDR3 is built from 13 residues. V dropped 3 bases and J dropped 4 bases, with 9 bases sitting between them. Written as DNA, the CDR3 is TGCGCCAGCAGCCAGAGAGATCCCTATGGCTACACCTTC. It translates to CASSQRDPYGYTF.

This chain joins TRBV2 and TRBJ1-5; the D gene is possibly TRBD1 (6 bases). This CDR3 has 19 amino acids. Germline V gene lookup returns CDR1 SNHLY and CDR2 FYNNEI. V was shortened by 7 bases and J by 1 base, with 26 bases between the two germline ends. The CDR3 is CASKLLGGSPGGSNQPQHF. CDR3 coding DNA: TGTGCCAGCAAGCTGCTTGGGGGCAGCCCGGGGGGGAGCAATCAGCCCCAGCATTTT.

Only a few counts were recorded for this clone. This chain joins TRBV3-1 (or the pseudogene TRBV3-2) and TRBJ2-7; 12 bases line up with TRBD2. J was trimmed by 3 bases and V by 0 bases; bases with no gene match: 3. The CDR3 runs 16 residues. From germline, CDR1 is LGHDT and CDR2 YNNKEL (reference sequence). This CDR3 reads CASSQERTSGNYEQYF. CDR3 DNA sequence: TGTGCCAGCAGCCAAGAGCGGACTAGCGGGAACTACGAGCAGTACTTC.

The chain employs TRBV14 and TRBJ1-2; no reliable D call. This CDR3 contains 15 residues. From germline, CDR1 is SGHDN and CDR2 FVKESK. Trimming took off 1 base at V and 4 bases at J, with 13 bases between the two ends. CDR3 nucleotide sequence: TGTGCCAGCAGCCAAGGGGCAAACCGATTCTATGGCTACACCTTC. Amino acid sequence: CASSQGANRFYGYTF.

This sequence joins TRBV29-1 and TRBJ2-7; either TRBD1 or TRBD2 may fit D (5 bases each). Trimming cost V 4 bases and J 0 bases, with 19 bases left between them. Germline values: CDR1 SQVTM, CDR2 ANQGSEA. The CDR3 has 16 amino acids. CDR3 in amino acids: CSVGTPGPTSSYEQYF. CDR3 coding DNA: TGCAGCGTTGGAACTCCGGGGCCGACGAGCTCCTACGAGCAGTACTTC.

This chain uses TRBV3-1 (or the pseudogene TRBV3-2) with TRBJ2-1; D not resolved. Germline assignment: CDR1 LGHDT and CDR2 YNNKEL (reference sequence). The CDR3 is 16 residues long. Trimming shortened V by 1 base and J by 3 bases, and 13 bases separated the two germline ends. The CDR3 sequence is CASSQGERPIYNEQFF. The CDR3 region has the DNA TGTGCCAGCAGCCAAGGCGAGAGACCTATCTACAATGAGCAGTTCTTC.

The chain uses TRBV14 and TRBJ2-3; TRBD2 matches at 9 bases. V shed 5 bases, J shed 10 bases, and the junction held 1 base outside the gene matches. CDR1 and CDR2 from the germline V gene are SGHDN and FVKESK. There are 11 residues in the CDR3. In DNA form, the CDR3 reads TGTGCCAGCAGCATAGCGGGGGCGCAGTATTTT. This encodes CASSIAGAQYF.